What follows are 11 T cell receptor beta chains derived from one specimen sequenced in a study of blood T cell repertoires in COVID-19. Clones were sequenced by immunoSEQ multiplex PCR, and TCRdb holds only the in-frame ones, with some missing. The top ten hold about 4% of the sample, which has more than 100,000 clones, around 92% seen once. The sequenced sample consisted of peripheral blood. These receptors were obtained from a woman aged 55 to 70 with acute or convalescent COVID-19.

The V call is TRBV28, the J call TRBJ2-7, with D perhaps matching TRBD1 (6 bases). V lost 3 bases, J lost 7 bases, and 10 bases lay in between. The CDR3 consists of 12 residues. Germline lookup yields CDR1 MDHEN and CDR2 SYDVKM. The CDR3 DNA follows: TGTGCCAGCAGTTTTCTACAGGGAGAGCAGTACTTC. It encodes CASSFLQGEQYF.

The V gene is TRBV10-3, the J gene TRBJ2-1; 8 positions agree with TRBD2. This CDR3 has 14 amino acids. Germline lookup yields CDR1 ENHRY and CDR2 SYGVKD. With V trimmed by 2 bases and J by 7 bases, 4 bases remained unmatched. CDR3 sequence reads: CAISEGTRENEQFF. Here the CDR3 DNA reads TGTGCCATCAGTGAGGGGACTAGGGAGAATGAGCAGTTCTTC.

The chain links TRBV24-1 to TRBJ2-1; TRBD2 aligns across 10 bases. The CDR3 extends over 17 amino acids. The germline CDR1 and CDR2 sequences are KGHDR and SFDVKD. J was trimmed by 7 bases and V by 1 base; bases with no gene match: 9. The CDR3 here is CATSDFSSAGGGNEQFF. CDR3 DNA: TGTGCCACCAGTGATTTTTCTTCAGCGGGAGGGGGAAATGAGCAGTTCTTC.

This rearrangement joins TRBV2 to TRBJ2-5, with D perhaps TRBD1 (5 bases). Germline lookup yields CDR1 SNHLY and CDR2 FYNNEI. The V gene lost 7 bases and the J gene lost 3 bases, with 12 bases spanning the gap. The CDR3 has 13 residues. DNA of the CDR3: TGTGCCAGCACCTCAGGGCTAGAAGAGACCCAGTACTTC. Translation: CASTSGLEETQYF.

Note on this clone: In the same sample, other DNA sequences code for this CDR3. J is TRBJ1-2 and V is TRBV12-3 or TRBV12-4; 9 bases agree with TRBD1. CDR3 length equals 12 residues. V gave up 6 bases and J gave up 8 bases; unmatched junction bases: 4. Here the CDR3 reads CASRGQGGGYTF. The CDR3 DNA follows: TGTGCCAGCAGGGGACAGGGCGGCGGCTACACCTTC.

The V gene is TRBV3-1 (or the pseudogene TRBV3-2), the J gene TRBJ2-7; D not resolved. The CDR3 loop spans 13 amino acids. The V end lost 1 base, the J end lost 3 bases, and 7 bases lay between the germline ends. The germline CDR1 and CDR2 sequences are LGHDT and YNNKEL (reference sequence). In nucleotides, the CDR3 is TGTGCCAGCAGCCAAGCGGTTGGCTACGAGCAGTACGTC. Encoded protein: CASSQAVGYEQYV.

V is TRBV18 and J is TRBJ1-5; 9 positions match TRBD1. V gave up 3 bases and J gave up 6 bases; unmatched junction bases: 6. This CDR3 is 15 amino acids long. CDR1 and CDR2 from the germline V gene are KGHSH and LQKENI. The CDR3 DNA reads TGTGCCAGCTCACCTAATAACAGGGGGCTTCAGCCCCAGCATTTT. It specifies CASSPNNRGLQPQHF.

This chain connects TRBV11-1 to TRBJ1-2; D might be TRBD1 (5 bases). The CDR3 is 13 residues long. V dropped 5 bases and J dropped 4 bases, with 11 bases sitting between them. Germline V gene sequence: CDR1 SGHAT, CDR2 FQDESV (reference sequence). Here the CDR3 DNA reads TGTGCCAGCAGCCCCCAGACAGCCTATGGCTACACCTTC. It codes for CASSPQTAYGYTF.

For this clone: The sample has other DNA sequences that encode this CDR3 too. The chain recombines TRBV5-1 with TRBJ2-1; TRBD2 aligns across 10 bases. The CDR3 covers 15 residues. Germline V lookup: CDR1 SGHRS, CDR2 YFSETQ. With V trimmed by 0 bases and J by 8 bases, 5 bases remained unmatched. CDR3 DNA: TGCGCCAGCAGCTTGGCCTTAGCGGGGGGAGATGAGCAGTTCTTC. Translation: CASSLALAGGDEQFF. Full variable domain (outside the CDR3, taken from reference TRBV5-1 and TRBJ2-1): KAGVTQTPRYLIKTRGQQVTLSCSPISGHRSVSWYQQTPGQGLQFLFEYFSETQRNKGNFPGRFSGRQFSNSRSEMNVSTLELGDSALYLCASSLALAGGDEQFFGPGTRLTVL.

The chain links TRBV6-5 to TRBJ1-1; maybe TRBD1 (5 bases). The CDR3 extends over 13 amino acids. CDR1 and CDR2 from the germline V gene are MNHEY and SVGAGI. Trimming cost V 7 bases and J 0 bases, with 9 bases left between them. CDR3 sequence reads: CASIRDLNTEAFF. The DNA for the CDR3 is TGTGCCAGCATACGGGACTTGAACACTGAAGCTTTCTTT.

J is TRBJ2-1 and V is TRBV27; TRBD2 agrees at 10 bases. The CDR3 spans 14 residues. CDR1 MNHEY and CDR2 SMNVEV come from the germline V gene (reference sequence). Germline trimming cut 5 bases from V and 5 bases from J; bases unmatched to any gene: 3. The CDR3 DNA is TGTGCCAGCAGTCCGGGACTAGCGAACAATGAGCAGTTCTTC. Its protein is CASSPGLANNEQFF.